This TCR beta chain was sequenced in a study of blood T cell repertoires in COVID-19. Across the whole study: Researchers got acute and convalescent COVID-19 samples from the United States, Italy and Spain. The cDNA or gDNA used as material had been derived from T cells, B-cell-depleted T cells, or PBMCs.

CDR1 and CDR2 (germline): SGHRS, YFSETQ. The length of the CDR3 is 14 residues. V shed 3 bases and J 7 bases; nucleotides not matched to a gene: 5. There are a few counts of this clone. As originally analysed: Amplification of reference gene primers was used by the study to estimate nucleated cell counts. The assay was immunoSEQ multiplex PCR, and TCRdb's table has in-frame clones only and misses some. V and J calls and clone size are copied from that table; D and trimming were computed from the DNA. The sample records roughly 80,000 clones, roughly nine tenths being singletons. The receptor comes from a man in his 60s with acute or convalescent COVID-19. Specimen: peripheral blood. This chain connects TRBV5-1 to TRBJ2-7; 12 positions match TRBD1. CDR3 region: CASSSGQGAREQYF. For the CDR3, the DNA is TGCGCCAGCAGCTCGGGACAGGGGGCGAGAGAGCAGTACTTC. The whole variable domain, filled in from reference TRBV5-1 and TRBJ2-7, reads KAGVTQTPRYLIKTRGQQVTLSCSPISGHRSVSWYQQTPGQGLQFLFEYFSETQRNKGNFPGRFSGRQFSNSRSEMNVSTLELGDSALYLCASSSGQGAREQYFGPGTRLTVT.